These 26 T cell receptor beta chains share one sample of origin, sequenced in a study of regulatory T cells in long-lasting Graves disease. Time point indicated: newly diagnosed GD, antithyroid drugs for less than 3 months. PBMC-extracted RNA yielded the TCR library. The TCR beta library used iRepertoire HTBI primers with Arm-PCR amplification of CDR3. TCRdb re-derived calls from the multiplex PCR reads in MiXCR, one entry per CDR3 protein. Altogether more than 450,000 distinct CDR3 sequences are present, about 16% being singletons, with the ten largest covering 12%. This same sample was also part of a study on T cells in Graves' hyperthyroidism and ophthalmopathy.

The sequencing used peripheral blood mononuclear cells (PBMCs), collected at new diagnosis, from a patient treated with antithyroid drugs. The receptors derive from a man aged 35-49 years with Graves disease.

This clonotype was seen many times. The chain recombines TRBV6-5 with TRBJ1-1; D perhaps matches TRBD1 (6 bases). This CDR3 is 15 amino acids long. Germline loops: CDR1 MNHEY, CDR2 SVGAGI. Trimming took off 4 bases at V and 3 bases at J, with 15 bases between the two ends. CDR3 residues: CASSSHGRGHTEAFF. DNA for the CDR3: TGTGCCAGCAGTTCCCACGGACGGGGGCACACTGAAGCTTTCTTT.

There are many counts of this clonotype. V usage is TRBV2 and J usage is TRBJ2-1; 9 bases align to TRBD2. The CDR3 has 14 amino acids. Germline V lookup: CDR1 SNHLY, CDR2 FYNNEI. V shed 4 bases, J shed 4 bases, and the junction held 2 bases outside the gene matches. The CDR3 is CASSGSGGYNEQFF. CDR3 DNA: TGTGCCAGCAGTGGTAGCGGGGGATACAATGAGCAGTTCTTC.

The chain joins TRBV29-1 to TRBJ1-1; maybe TRBD1 (5 bases). The V gene's germline CDR1 is SQVTM and CDR2 ANQGSEA. This CDR3 has 15 residues. Trimming pared 2 bases from V and 3 bases from J, leaving 16 bases between. CDR3 DNA sequence: TGCAGCGTTGAATTGGGACGGGGGAGTTACACTGAAGCTTTCTTT. It codes for CSVELGRGSYTEAFF.

In its sample, this clonotype was seen many times. The CDR3 coding sequence is TGCAGTGCTAGGGCGATTGGGACAGGCGATTATAATTCACCCCTCCACTTT. Translating gives CSARAIGTGDYNSPLHF. The chain couples TRBV20-1 to TRBJ1-6; 8 nucleotides align to TRBD1. V shed 3 bases, J shed 4 bases, and the junction held 11 bases outside the gene matches. The length of the CDR3 is 17 residues. Germline loops: CDR1 DFQATT, CDR2 SNEGSKA (reference sequence).

This clonotype was counted once. The V call is TRBV30, the J call TRBJ2-1; 8 bases agree with TRBD2. After removal of 2 bases from V and 8 bases from J, the junction contained 8 bases not matched to a gene. Looked up from germline, CDR1 is GTSNPN and CDR2 is SVGIG (reference sequence). The CDR3 covers 14 residues. CDR3 in amino acids: CAWSPSGSFYEQFF. In nucleotides, the CDR3 is TGTGCCTGGAGTCCCAGCGGGAGTTTCTATGAGCAGTTCTTC.

The chain employs TRBV13 and TRBJ1-3; D unresolved. The V gene lost 5 bases and the J gene lost 0 bases, with 14 bases spanning the gap. Germline V CDR1 and CDR2: PRHDT, FYEKMQ (reference sequence). This CDR3 contains 16 residues. The CDR3 protein is CASSTSGMNSGNTIYF. CDR3 bases: TGTGCCAGCAGCACGAGTGGGATGAACTCTGGAAACACCATATATTTT.

The CDR3, as DNA: TGTGCCAGCAGTCGAAGTCGTGGCGGGGAGCTGTTTTTT. It is translated as CASSRSRGGELFF. This sequence joins TRBV12-3 or TRBV12-4 and TRBJ2-2, with D hard to call. The CDR3 length is 13 residues. V gave up 5 bases and J gave up 7 bases, with 11 bases separating them.

The gene calls are TRBV20-1 and TRBJ1-5; D may be TRBD1 (5 bases). The germline gives CDR1 DFQATT, CDR2 SNEGSKA (reference sequence). This CDR3 has 15 residues. V was cut by 3 bases and J by 0 bases, with 12 bases left in between. CDR3 protein: CSARGGEGSNQPQHF. CDR3 in DNA: TGCAGTGCTAGGGGGGGAGAGGGTAGCAATCAGCCCCAGCATTTT.

In its sample, this clonotype was seen many times. The V gene is TRBV28, the J gene TRBJ2-3; TRBD1 matches at 8 bases. This CDR3 has 15 amino acids. V lost 5 bases to trimming and J lost 3 bases; unmatched junction nucleotides: 7. Per germline, CDR1 MDHEN and CDR2 SYDVKM. CDR3 coding DNA: TGTGCCAGCAGTCGACAGGGGTACCGGACAGATACGCAGTATTTT. Protein product: CASSRQGYRTDTQYF.

In this sample, this clonotype turned up a few times. The chain carries TRBV29-1 and TRBJ1-2; D unclear. This CDR3 has 12 residues. The V end lost 2 bases, the J end lost 7 bases, and 11 bases lay between the germline ends. Germline assignment: CDR1 SQVTM and CDR2 ANQGSEA. The CDR3 here is CSVESGIGGYTF. As DNA, the CDR3 is TGCAGCGTTGAAAGTGGAATCGGTGGCTACACCTTC. Combining the CDR3 with reference TRBV29-1 and TRBJ1-2 gives the whole variable domain SAVISQKPSRDICQRGTSLTIQCQVDSQVTMMFWYRQQPGQSLTLIATANQGSEATYESGFVIDKFPISRPNLTFSTLTVSNMSPEDSSIYLCSVESGIGGYTFGSGTRLTVV.

Regarding this clonotype: This could be a read error, since a much larger clone is one nucleotide away. This sequence joins TRBV3-1 and TRBJ2-2; the match to TRBD1 covers 7 bases. The CDR3 is 17 residues long. Germline lookup yields CDR1 LGHDT and CDR2 YNNKEL (reference sequence). The CDR3 region is CAGSLRTGNPHGGELFF. The CDR3 bases are TGTGCCGGCAGCCTTAGGACAGGCAACCCACACGGGGGGGAGCTGTTTTTT.

This clonotype was detected many times. J is TRBJ2-3 and V is TRBV24-1; D ambiguous. The CDR3 is 16 amino acids. Trimming took 1 base from V and 2 from J, leaving 12 bases between them. CDR1 is KGHDR, CDR2 SFDVKD, per germline. The CDR3 loop is CATSDLRRANTDTQYF. The DNA for the CDR3 is TGTGCCACCAGTGATTTAAGAAGGGCGAACACAGATACGCAGTATTTT.

CDR3 loop: CASSLSLGVGYGYTF. CDR3 in DNA: TGTGCCAGCAGCTTATCCCTGGGGGTTGGGTATGGCTACACCTTC. V and J are TRBV7-2 and TRBJ1-2, with D possibly being TRBD1 (5 bases). Trimming stripped 2 bases from V and 5 bases from J, with 15 bases between. The length of the CDR3 is 15 residues. Per germline, CDR1 SGHTA and CDR2 FQGNSA. The whole variable domain, remainder taken from reference TRBV7-2 and TRBJ1-2, is GAGVSQSPSNKVTEKGKDVELRCDPISGHTALYWYRQSLGQGLEFLIYFQGNSAPDKSGLPSDRFSAERTGGSVSTLTIQRTQQEDSAVYLCASSLSLGVGYGYTFGSGTRLTVV.

This clonotype has at least ten counts. The V call is TRBV3-1, the J call TRBJ1-3; perhaps TRBD1 as D (6 bases). CDR1 is LGHDT, CDR2 YNNKEL, per germline (reference sequence). V gave up 3 bases and J gave up 4 bases, with 7 bases separating them. This CDR3 is 13 amino acids long. The CDR3 loop reads CASSQGQGNTIYF. The CDR3 region has the DNA TGTGCCAGCAGCCAGGGACAAGGAAACACCATATATTTT.

In its sample, this clonotype was seen many times. The chain uses TRBV10-3 and TRBJ2-3, with D possibly being TRBD2 (6 bases). The CDR3 length is 15 residues. Germline-derived CDR1 and CDR2 are ENHRY and SYGVKD. Trimming stripped 4 bases from V and 3 bases from J, with 14 bases between. In DNA, the CDR3 is TGTGCCATCAGTGCGAACGGGGGAGCGACAGATACGCAGTATTTT. It encodes CAISANGGATDTQYF.

This rearrangement joins TRBV6-1 to TRBJ2-7; 10 bases match TRBD1. Germline CDR1 is MNHNS and CDR2 is SASEGT. There are 14 residues in the CDR3. Trimming cost V 6 bases and J 3 bases; bases outside gene matches: 5. The CDR3 region has the DNA TGTGCCAGCAGGAGAGGACAGGGGGACTACGAGCAGTACTTC. Residues: CASRRGQGDYEQYF.

This clonotype was picked up many times. The chain joins TRBV20-1 to TRBJ2-5; maybe TRBD2 (6 bases). Between the trimmed V and J ends, which lost 3 bases and 4 bases, there was a span of 9 bases. There are 12 residues in the CDR3. Germline CDR1 and CDR2: DFQATT and SNEGSKA (reference sequence). The CDR3 sequence is CSASGSGETQYF. CDR3 DNA sequence: TGCAGTGCTAGCGGTAGCGGAGAGACCCAGTACTTC.

In this sample, this clonotype turned up many times. The chain couples TRBV3-1 to TRBJ1-5; D perhaps matches TRBD1 (6 bases). Germline loops: CDR1 LGHDT, CDR2 YNNKEL (reference sequence). Trimming removed 3 bases from V and 7 bases from J, with 22 bases in between. The length of the CDR3 is 17 residues. CDR3 DNA sequence: TGTGCCAGCAGCCATTCAACGATGGGGGCAGCAGGCCAGCCCCAGCATTTT. This codes for CASSHSTMGAAGQPQHF.

This clonotype was found a few times. The CDR3 DNA reads as TGTGCCACCAGCAGAGGGGACAGGGTATTTCAGCCCCAGCATTTT. It yields the protein CATSRGDRVFQPQHF. The chain has TRBV15 and TRBJ1-5, with 9 bases aligning to TRBD1. This CDR3 is built from 15 residues. With 1 base clipped from V and 6 bases from J, the junction kept 4 bases outside the gene matches. Germline V gene lookup returns CDR1 LNHNV and CDR2 YYDKDF (reference sequence).

Worth noting for this clonotype: This sequence may be a read error, since a much larger clone differs from it by one base. The V call is TRBV6-2 or TRBV6-3, the J call TRBJ2-1; weak D call: TRBD2 (6 bases). The germline gives CDR1 MNHEY, CDR2 SVGEGT. This CDR3 spans 15 amino acids. The CDR3 region has the DNA TGTGCCGGCAGTTTATCCGGGACTCCAACCCCCGGGGAGTTCTTC. This encodes CAGSLSGTPTPGEFF.

There are many counts of this clonotype. An end of the junction does not agree with germline; a read error may underlie this. V gene TRBV3-1 combines with J gene TRBJ1-2; possible D gene TRBD1, 5 bases. The V gene's germline CDR1 is LGHDT and CDR2 YNNKEL (reference sequence). The CDR3 covers 13 residues. DNA of the CDR3: TGTGCCAGCAGCCTCCCGAATACACAGGCTACTATATTC. It translates to CASSLPNTQATIF. The full variable domain, in which reference TRBV3-1 and TRBJ1-2 provide the parts outside the CDR3, is DTAVSQTPKYLVTQMGNDKSIKCEQNLGHDTMYWYKQDSKKFLKIMFSYNNKELIINETVPNRFSPKSPDKAHLNLHINSLELGDSAVYFCASSLPNTQATIFGSGTRLTVV.

This chain links TRBV29-1 with TRBJ1-1; a possible D gene is TRBD1 (6 bases). Germline V gene sequence: CDR1 SQVTM, CDR2 ANQGSEA. Trimming took off 3 bases at V and 0 bases at J, with 17 bases between the two ends. This CDR3 comprises 16 residues. The CDR3 nucleotides read TGCAGCGTTGACCCTGCAGGGGTGGGGATGAACACTGAAGCTTTCTTT. It yields the protein CSVDPAGVGMNTEAFF.

This clonotype was picked up many times. J is TRBJ1-1 and V is TRBV12-3 or TRBV12-4; D gene uncertain. Trimming removed 6 bases at V and 2 bases at J, with 13 bases between. This CDR3 comprises 14 residues. CDR3 loop: CASRVKGRNTEAFF. CDR3 DNA sequence: TGTGCCAGCAGGGTAAAAGGGAGAAACACTGAAGCTTTCTTT.

The CDR3 sequence is CASSLSHLQETQYF. CDR3 DNA sequence: TGCGCCAGCAGCTTGTCCCATTTACAAGAGACCCAGTACTTC. This chain uses TRBV5-1 with TRBJ2-5, with D unclear. CDR1 and CDR2 (germline): SGHRS, YFSETQ. V was clipped by 1 base and J by 2 bases, with 9 bases between them. The CDR3 sequence is 14 residues long. The full variable domain, rest sourced from reference TRBV5-1 and TRBJ2-5, is KAGVTQTPRYLIKTRGQQVTLSCSPISGHRSVSWYQQTPGQGLQFLFEYFSETQRNKGNFPGRFSGRQFSNSRSEMNVSTLELGDSALYLCASSLSHLQETQYFGPGTRLLVL.

This clonotype occurred a few times. The rearrangement uses TRBV29-1 and TRBJ2-4; D is unclear. The germline V gene encodes CDR1 SQVTM and CDR2 ANQGSEA. V lost 8 bases to trimming and J lost 8 bases, with 13 bases between them. The CDR3 length is 11 residues. The CDR3 nucleotides are TGCAGCTTCTCAGAGGTCGACATTCAGTACTTC. The encoded protein is CSFSEVDIQYF.

This clonotype showed up many times. The gene calls are TRBV30 and TRBJ1-5; possible D gene TRBD1, 6 bases. Germline CDR1 GTSNPN, CDR2 SVGIG (reference sequence). The CDR3 totals 13 residues. V shed 5 bases and J shed 4 bases, with 12 bases lying between them. CDR3 amino acids: CAWARGVNQPQHF. In DNA form, the CDR3 reads TGTGCCTGGGCAAGGGGGGTTAATCAGCCCCAGCATTTT.